Following are 17 T cell receptor beta chains from one sample sequenced in a study of CD8 T cells in cerebrospinal fluid in Alzheimer's disease. From its re-call of the 10x single-cell sequencing reads, TCRdb lists each CDR3 protein once, without DNA. The sample holds some 1,200 distinct CDR3 sequences. Sequences were obtained from cerebrospinal fluid. The receptors were sampled from a human donor with Parkinson's disease.

By frequency, this clonotype registers medium-sized. The J gene is TRBJ2-1, the V gene TRBV9; TCRdb indicates TRBD1, and absent DNA this call remains unverified. The CDR3 sequence is 14 residues long. Germline V gives CDR1 SGDLS, CDR2 YYNGEE. The CDR3 region is CASSAGGTRDEQFF.

By frequency, this clonotype is medium-sized (0.01 to 0.1%). J is TRBJ1-2 and V is TRBV3-1; TCRdb reports TRBD1, a call that lacks DNA to check it against. CDR3 length equals 15 residues. In germline, CDR1 is LGHDT, CDR2 YNNKEL (reference sequence). The CDR3 loop reads CASSQTTGANYGYTF.

This clonotype is called medium-sized based on its frequency. This chain links TRBV28 with TRBJ2-1. Germline lookup yields CDR1 MDHEN and CDR2 SYDVKM. This CDR3 has 11 residues. The CDR3 spells CASLRYNEQFF.

In terms of frequency, this clonotype is medium-sized. The rearrangement joins TRBV20-1 to TRBJ2-3; TCRdb returns TRBD2, unconfirmable since there is no DNA. Germline V gene data show CDR1 as DFQATT and CDR2 as SNEGSKA (reference sequence). This CDR3 is 18 amino acids long. The CDR3 reads CSARGAGPAFTSTDTQYF.

This clonotype is labeled medium-sized based on frequency. The chain joins TRBV20-1 to TRBJ2-7; with no DNA, the TCRdb D assignment of TRBD2 cannot be verified. Germline V gene lookup returns CDR1 DFQATT and CDR2 SNEGSKA (reference sequence). The CDR3 has 17 amino acids. The CDR3 here is CSAKGSGTSGSSYEQYF.

By frequency, this clonotype registers large. The chain links TRBV4-2 to TRBJ2-1; TCRdb calls TRBD2, which cannot be checked without DNA. This CDR3 contains 18 residues. Germline V gene lookup returns CDR1 LGHNA and CDR2 YNFKEQ. The CDR3: CASSQDLLAGSGYNEQFF.

By frequency, this clonotype is medium-sized. The chain is built from TRBV7-2 and TRBJ1-5. The CDR3 sequence is 13 residues long. The germline V gene has CDR1 SGHTA and CDR2 FQGNSA. The CDR3 protein is CASSLTSNQPQHF.

This clonotype registers medium-sized by frequency. This chain joins TRBV29-1 and TRBJ2-1; the TCRdb D gene call, TRBD1, has no DNA to confirm it. The CDR3 covers 15 residues. The V gene's germline CDR1 is SQVTM and CDR2 ANQGSEA. The chain's CDR3 is CSVQGLAPSYNEQFF.

This clonotype is classed as medium-sized by frequency. The CDR3 reads CASSFGGGTDTQYF. V and J are TRBV12-3 or TRBV12-4 and TRBJ2-3; TCRdb returns TRBD1, unconfirmable since there is no DNA. The CDR3 is 14 residues long.

The chain employs TRBV28 and TRBJ1-2. The CDR3 has 13 amino acids. Germline CDR1 is MDHEN and CDR2 is SYDVKM. The CDR3 loop reads CASSPRFNYGYTF.

According to its frequency, this clonotype is medium-sized. The V call is TRBV2, the J call TRBJ1-4; TCRdb's D call of TRBD1 is untestable without DNA. CDR1 is SNHLY and CDR2 is FYNNEI in the germline V gene. The CDR3 length is 14 residues. CDR3 residues: CASSRDRWSEKLFF.

Its frequency marks this clonotype as medium-sized (0.01 to 0.1%). This rearrangement joins TRBV10-3 to TRBJ1-1. The CDR3 totals 12 residues. Per germline, CDR1 ENHRY and CDR2 SYGVKD. CDR3 region: CAISEGQAEAFF.

This clonotype is medium-sized by frequency. The chain joins TRBV7-2 to TRBJ1-2. This CDR3 has 13 amino acids. CDR1 is SGHTA, CDR2 FQGNSA, per germline. The CDR3 is CASSPDNNYGYTF.

J is TRBJ1-2 and V is TRBV20-1; absent DNA, TCRdb's TRBD1 call cannot be checked. The CDR3 is 14 residues long. Germline V gene lookup returns CDR1 DFQATT and CDR2 SNEGSKA (reference sequence). The CDR3 sequence is CSAGGTGSNYGYTF.

V is TRBV6-5 and J is TRBJ1-2. The germline V gene has CDR1 MNHEY and CDR2 SVGAGI. The CDR3 is made up of 14 amino acids. CDR3: CASSQVKRASGYTF.

This clonotype is called medium-sized based on its frequency. The chain has TRBV7-2 and TRBJ2-4. CDR1 is SGHTA and CDR2 is FQGNSA in the germline V gene. The CDR3 has 12 residues. The CDR3 loop reads CASSLAQNIQYF.

Measured by frequency, this clonotype is medium-sized. The chain employs TRBV15 and TRBJ2-5; no DNA is available, so the TRBD1 call from TCRdb remains unchecked. This CDR3 is 13 amino acids long. Germline V gene data show CDR1 as LNHNV and CDR2 as YYDKDF (reference sequence). The CDR3 spells CATSRQGLETQYF.